This TCR beta chain was captured by sequencing in a study of blood T cell repertoires in COVID-19. About the research overall: Donors in the United States, Italy and Spain gave samples during acute or convalescent COVID-19.

V was clipped by 1 base and J by 6 bases; unmatched bases: 6. The CDR3 contains 16 residues. Germline CDR1 reads MDHEN; CDR2 reads SYDVKM. How the authors handled the data: For nucleated cells, counts were estimated from reference gene primer amplification. Profiling relied on immunoSEQ multiplex PCR, and the TCRdb table lists in-frame clones only, not all of them. That table furnishes V, J and clone size, whereas the DNA furnished D and trimming. The data show around 100,000 clones, around 85% seen once. The sequenced sample consisted of peripheral blood. The receptor's source is a woman aged 80 or over with active or convalescent COVID-19. The rearrangement links TRBV28 to TRBJ1-4, with TRBD1 identical over 9 bases. CDR3 DNA: TGTGCCAGCAGTTTATCCACCGGGACAGGGCATGAAAAACTGTTTTTT. This codes for CASSLSTGTGHEKLFF.